This T cell receptor beta chain originates from a study of blood T cell repertoires in COVID-19. About the research overall: Whether acute or convalescent, the COVID-19 samples came from the United States, Italy and Spain.

Trimming left V 2 bases short and J 0 bases short, with 14 bases between. CDR1 and CDR2 from the germline V gene are GTSNPN and SVGIG (reference sequence). CDR3 size: 16 residues. The repertoire was sequenced with immunoSEQ multiplex PCR; TCRdb's copy has only in-frame clones and lacks some. The profile covers about 140,000 clones, with just under 90% appearing a single time and 4.3% taken by the ten largest. Sequenced: peripheral blood. The sequence derives from a woman aged 40-49 years with acute or convalescent COVID-19. The chain has TRBV30 and TRBJ1-5, with D tentatively TRBD1 (5 bases). CDR3 DNA: TGTGCCTGGAGTTCGACCCCGGGACTTAGCAATCAGCCCCAGCATTTT. This gives the protein CAWSSTPGLSNQPQHF.